The clone carrying this T cell receptor (beta chain) was recorded only once. V was trimmed by 4 bases and J by 3 bases, leaving 9 bases between them. There are 14 residues in the CDR3. Germline loops: CDR1 MNHEY, CDR2 SMNVEV (reference sequence). This sample is part of a study of blood T cell repertoires in COVID-19. Study-level information: Samples came from the United States, Italy and Spain, spanning acute and convalescent COVID-19. In each case, the material was cDNA or gDNA derived from T cells, B-cell-depleted T cells, or PBMCs.

Source study methods: By means of reference gene primer amplification, nucleated cell counts were estimated. Measured with immunoSEQ multiplex PCR; TCRdb has only the in-frame clones, and not every one. The V and J calls and clone size were taken over from that table, and D and trimming were inferred from the DNA. Of 70,000 to 80,000 clones in the sample, more than 65% are singletons; the top ten hold over 8.5%. The chain joins TRBV27 to TRBJ2-2; D gene uncertain. The source is a man aged 45-60 years with acute or convalescent COVID-19. The source material was peripheral blood. The DNA of the CDR3 is TGTGCCAGCAGTTCAACCCGAGACACCGGGGAGCTGTTTTTT. It yields the protein CASSSTRDTGELFF.